This T cell receptor beta chain is drawn from a study of T cell changes during pregnancy in multiple sclerosis. Germline V gene sequence: CDR1 SGHVS, CDR2 FNYEAQ. Between the trimmed V and J ends, which lost 3 bases and 7 bases, there was a span of 11 bases. The CDR3 runs 13 residues. TCRdb keeps only in-frame clones here, not all; method: immunoSEQ multiplex PCR. The sample has 65,000 to 85,000 clones; roughly 88% are singletons. This clonotype was obtained from a female donor in good health, enrolled as a control in a pregnancy study. The V gene is TRBV7-6, the J gene TRBJ2-3; TRBD2 might be the D (6 bases). The material sequenced was peripheral blood, taken after pregnancy. The CDR3, as DNA: TGTGCCAGCAGCTTGACTGGAGGGAATACGCAGTATTTT. Translation: CASSLTGGNTQYF.